This T cell receptor (beta chain) was recovered during a study of T cell changes during pregnancy in multiple sclerosis. Profiled with immunoSEQ multiplex PCR; TCRdb holds only in-frame clones, not every one. Among more than 55,000 clones, 91% were seen once, and the ten largest hold about 2.2%. This clone was observed a single time. The CDR3 consists of 15 residues. V was pared by 3 bases and J by 4 bases, with 3 bases of the junction left unmatched. CDR1 is MNHNS, CDR2 SASEGT, per germline. This receptor was identified in a female donor in good health, enrolled as a control in a pregnancy study. The specimen was peripheral blood, collected in the third trimester of pregnancy. This chain links TRBV6-1 with TRBJ2-1; 10 bases map to TRBD2. The CDR3 sequence is CASSDGLADYNEQFF. CDR3 coding DNA: TGTGCCAGCAGTGACGGACTAGCGGATTACAATGAGCAGTTCTTC.